The next 9 T cell receptor beta chains were all read from a single sample in a study of cytomegalovirus exposure and HLA in healthy donors. Use of 60 Vbeta and 13 Jbeta primers characterized the PCR. Data came from immunoSEQ multiplex PCR; TCRdb stores just in-frame clones and leaves some out. Among around 140,000 clones, 82% were seen once, and the ten largest hold around 7.8%. Sequencing input: PBMCs. The receptors derive from a woman in her fifties or sixties in good health and CMV-seropositive.

Concerning this clone itself: Mismatch with germline at one junction end may stem from a read error. The chain links TRBV7-9 to TRBJ2-5; TRBD2 agrees at 7 bases. CDR1 is SEHNR, CDR2 FQNEAQ, per germline (reference sequence). There are 16 residues in the CDR3. The CDR3 spells CSSSSTGGGIQETQYF. The DNA of the CDR3 is TGTTCCAGCAGCTCCACGGGGGGAGGGATCCAAGAGACCCAGTACTTC.

The chain carries TRBV7-9 and TRBJ1-2; TRBD1 aligns across 7 bases. Germline assignment: CDR1 SEHNR and CDR2 FQNEAQ (reference sequence). J gave up 4 bases and V 5 bases, and 13 bases lay outside the gene matches. The CDR3 covers 16 residues. CDR3 sequence: CASSVMMGPGGYGYTF. The CDR3 DNA is TGTGCCAGCAGCGTTATGATGGGGCCAGGGGGCTATGGCTACACCTTC.

V is TRBV19 and J is TRBJ2-3, with D maybe TRBD1 (5 bases). This CDR3 comprises 15 residues. V was clipped by 8 bases and J by 2 bases, with 17 bases between them. Germline loops: CDR1 LNHDA, CDR2 SQIVND (reference sequence). As DNA, the CDR3 is TGTGCCAGTTCCTTGGGGCTTATCCCCACAGATACGCAGTATTTT. Its translation is CASSLGLIPTDTQYF.

This clone is a singleton in its sample. The chain joins TRBV5-1 to TRBJ2-4; D may be TRBD2 (5 bases). Germline values: CDR1 SGHRS, CDR2 YFSETQ. The V and J ends lost 1 base and 8 bases respectively, with 13 bases between them. The CDR3 is made up of 14 amino acids. DNA of the CDR3: TGCGCCAGCAGCTTGAGGGCAGAGCGGTACATTCAGTACTTC. Protein: CASSLRAERYIQYF.

The chain employs TRBV16 and TRBJ2-7, with D possibly matching TRBD2 (5 bases). Germline V gene lookup returns CDR1 KGHSY and CDR2 FQNENV. V gave up 3 bases and J gave up 6 bases, with 15 bases separating them. There are 14 residues in the CDR3. The CDR3 DNA is TGTGCCAGCAGCCAGAGAGGGTATAGGACCGAGCAGTACTTC. It codes for CASSQRGYRTEQYF.

This clone has only a few counts. This sequence joins TRBV6-5 and TRBJ1-5, with D possibly being TRBD1 (5 bases). Trimming stripped 5 bases from V and 12 bases from J, with 17 bases between. Germline loops: CDR1 MNHEY, CDR2 SVGAGI. The CDR3 contains 13 residues. As DNA, the CDR3 is TGTGCCAGCAGTCTGGTCCCGACAGTCGGCCAGCATTTT. This sequence encodes CASSLVPTVGQHF.

This sequence joins TRBV7-3 and TRBJ2-5, with D hard to call. V was cut by 5 bases and J by 3 bases, with 10 bases left in between. The CDR3 loop spans 13 amino acids. Germline V CDR1 and CDR2: SGHTA, FQGTGA. The CDR3 sequence is CASSLSSEETQYF. The CDR3 DNA follows: TGTGCCAGCAGCCTAAGTTCAGAAGAGACCCAGTACTTC.

The V and J genes are TRBV2 and TRBJ2-3; possible D gene TRBD2, 6 bases. Trimming stripped 7 bases from V and 4 bases from J, with 9 bases between. Germline CDR1 SNHLY, CDR2 FYNNEI. The CDR3 sequence is 12 residues long. In DNA, the CDR3 is TGTGCCAGCACCACTAGCCCAGATACGCAGTATTTT. This translates into CASTTSPDTQYF.

The V gene is TRBV6-5, the J gene TRBJ2-1; D may be TRBD1 (5 bases). CDR1 and CDR2 from the germline V gene are MNHEY and SVGAGI. The CDR3 has 14 residues. The V end lost 11 bases, the J end lost 0 bases, and 14 bases lay between the germline ends. CDR3 residues: CASSRVNSYNEQFF. In nucleotides, the CDR3 is TGTGCCTCCTCCAGGGTGAACTCCTACAATGAGCAGTTCTTC.